This T cell receptor beta chain emerged from a study of CD8 T cells in Susac syndrome. On this clonotype itself: Germline is not matched at one junction end, which may reflect a read error.

From blood CD8+ and CD4+ T cells, TCR beta sequences were generated. In contrast to the negatively isolated CD8+ and CD4+ T cells, TEMRA cells were FACS-enriched. Random hexamers were used to reverse transcribe the RNA input (0.5 to 1 ug). Amplification of TCR beta CDR3 used immunoSEQ multiplex PCR across 54 Vbeta and 13 Jbeta. TCRdb fed the immunoSEQ multiplex PCR reads into MiXCR, producing one record per CDR3 protein. The table records about 400,000 distinct CDR3 sequences, 85% to 90% of them present only once. Germline V lookup: CDR1 MNHEY, CDR2 SVGEGT. The CDR3 runs 12 residues. This TCR was sampled from a human donor with multiple sclerosis. Sequenced sample: CD8+ T cells from PBMCs. This chain links TRBV6-2 or TRBV6-3 with TRBJ2-7, with D perhaps being TRBD1 or TRBD2 (5 bases each). The CDR3 region is CASSYFFGTVLF. The CDR3 DNA follows: TGTGCCAGCAGTTACTTTTTCGGGACGGTGCTCTTC.